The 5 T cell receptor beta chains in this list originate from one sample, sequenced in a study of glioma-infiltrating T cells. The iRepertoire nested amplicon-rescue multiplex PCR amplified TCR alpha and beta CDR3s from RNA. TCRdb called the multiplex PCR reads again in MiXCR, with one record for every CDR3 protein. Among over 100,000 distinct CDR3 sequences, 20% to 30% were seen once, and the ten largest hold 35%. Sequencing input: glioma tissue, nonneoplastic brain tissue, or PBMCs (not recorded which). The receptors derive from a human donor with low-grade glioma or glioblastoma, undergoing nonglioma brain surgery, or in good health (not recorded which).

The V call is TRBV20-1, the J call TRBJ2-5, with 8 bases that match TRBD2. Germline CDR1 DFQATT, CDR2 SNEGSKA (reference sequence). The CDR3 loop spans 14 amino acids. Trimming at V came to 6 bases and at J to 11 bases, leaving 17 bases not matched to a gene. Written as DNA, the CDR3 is TGCAGTGCGAGACGGAGTAGCGGGACCAATGCGCAGTACTTC. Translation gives CSARRSSGTNAQYF.

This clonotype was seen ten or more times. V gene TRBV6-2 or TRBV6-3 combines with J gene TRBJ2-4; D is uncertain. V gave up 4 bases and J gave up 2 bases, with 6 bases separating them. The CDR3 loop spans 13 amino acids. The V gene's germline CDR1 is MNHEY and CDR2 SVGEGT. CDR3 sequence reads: CASSSNTKNIQYF. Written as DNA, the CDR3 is TGTGCCAGCAGTTCGAACACCAAAAACATTCAGTACTTC.

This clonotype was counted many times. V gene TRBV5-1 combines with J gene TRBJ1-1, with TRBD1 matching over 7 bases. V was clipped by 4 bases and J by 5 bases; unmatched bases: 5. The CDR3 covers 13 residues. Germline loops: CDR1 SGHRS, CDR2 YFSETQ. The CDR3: CASSGGGFTEAFF. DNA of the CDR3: TGCGCCAGCAGCGGAGGGGGCTTTACTGAAGCTTTCTTT.

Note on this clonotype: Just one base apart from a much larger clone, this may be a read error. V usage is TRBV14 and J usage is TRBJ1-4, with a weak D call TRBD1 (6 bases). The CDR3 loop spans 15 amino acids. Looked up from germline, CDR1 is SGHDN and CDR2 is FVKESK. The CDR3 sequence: CASSQAGTSNEKMFF. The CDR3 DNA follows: TGTGCCAGCAGCCAAGCCGGGACAAGTAATGAAAAAATGTTTTTT.

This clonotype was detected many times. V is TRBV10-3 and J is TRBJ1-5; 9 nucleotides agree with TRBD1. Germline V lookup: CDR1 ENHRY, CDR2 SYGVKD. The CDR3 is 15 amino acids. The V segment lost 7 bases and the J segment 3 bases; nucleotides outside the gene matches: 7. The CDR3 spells CAINLGQGFNQPQHF. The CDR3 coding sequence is TGTGCCATCAACTTGGGACAGGGCTTCAATCAGCCCCAGCATTTT.